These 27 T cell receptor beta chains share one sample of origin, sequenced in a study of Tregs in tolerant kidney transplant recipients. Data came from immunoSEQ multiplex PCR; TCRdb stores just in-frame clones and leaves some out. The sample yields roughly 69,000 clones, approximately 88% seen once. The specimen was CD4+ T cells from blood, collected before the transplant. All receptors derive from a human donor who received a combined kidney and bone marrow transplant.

CDR3 in amino acids: CASSWGGLYEAFF. The CDR3 DNA reads TGTGCCAGCAGTTGGGGGGGCCTGTATGAAGCTTTCTTT. The chain is built from TRBV6-1 and TRBJ1-1; TRBD1 might be the D (6 bases). Trimming pared 5 bases from V and 7 bases from J, leaving 14 bases between. Germline CDR1 MNHNS, CDR2 SASEGT. CDR3 size: 13 residues.

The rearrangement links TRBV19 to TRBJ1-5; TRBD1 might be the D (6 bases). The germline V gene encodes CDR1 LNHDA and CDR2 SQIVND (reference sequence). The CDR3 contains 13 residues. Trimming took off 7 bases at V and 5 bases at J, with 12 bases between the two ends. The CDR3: CASKDRGYQPQHF. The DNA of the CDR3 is TGTGCCAGTAAGGACAGAGGCTATCAGCCCCAGCATTTT.

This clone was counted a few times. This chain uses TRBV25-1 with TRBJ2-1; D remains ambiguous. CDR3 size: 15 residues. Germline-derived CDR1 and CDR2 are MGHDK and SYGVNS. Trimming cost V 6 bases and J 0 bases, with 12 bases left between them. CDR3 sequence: CASRSPYSSYNEQFF. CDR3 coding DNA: TGTGCCAGCAGATCCCCCTACAGCTCCTACAATGAGCAGTTCTTC.

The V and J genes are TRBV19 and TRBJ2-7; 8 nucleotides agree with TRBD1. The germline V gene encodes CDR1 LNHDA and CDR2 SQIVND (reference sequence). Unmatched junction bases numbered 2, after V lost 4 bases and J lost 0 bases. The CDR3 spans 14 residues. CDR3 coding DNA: TGTGCCAGTAGTAGGGACAGGAACTCCTACGAGCAGTACTTC. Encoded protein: CASSRDRNSYEQYF.

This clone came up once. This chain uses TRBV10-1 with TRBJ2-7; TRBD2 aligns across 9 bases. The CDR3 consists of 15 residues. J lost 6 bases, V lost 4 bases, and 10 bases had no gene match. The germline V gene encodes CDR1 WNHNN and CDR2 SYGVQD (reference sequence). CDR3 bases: TGCGCCAGCAGTGGGACCGGGACTAGCCTCCGCGAGCAGTACTTC. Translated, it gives CASSGTGTSLREQYF.

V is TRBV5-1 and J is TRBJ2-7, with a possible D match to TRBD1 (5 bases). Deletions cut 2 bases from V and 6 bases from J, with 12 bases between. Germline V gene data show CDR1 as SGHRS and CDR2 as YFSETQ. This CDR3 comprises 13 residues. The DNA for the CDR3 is TGCGCCAGCAGCTTAGTATTAGGGGCCGAGCAGTACTTC. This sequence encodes CASSLVLGAEQYF.

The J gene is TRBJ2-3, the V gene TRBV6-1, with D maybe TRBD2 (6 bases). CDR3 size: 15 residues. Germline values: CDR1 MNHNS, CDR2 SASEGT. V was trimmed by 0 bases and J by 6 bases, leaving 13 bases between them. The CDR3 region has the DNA TGTGCCAGCAGTGAAGCCGGGGGATGGGGGGATACGCAGTATTTT. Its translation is CASSEAGGWGDTQYF.

In nucleotides, the CDR3 is TGTGCCAGCAGCCTCCCGCTAGCGGGAGCGAGTGAGCAGTTCTTC. Amino acids: CASSLPLAGASEQFF. The chain recombines TRBV9 with TRBJ2-1, with 10 bases matching TRBD2. The CDR3 sequence is 15 residues long. Germline V CDR1 and CDR2: SGDLS, YYNGEE. The J segment lost 9 bases and the V segment lost 4 bases, leaving 10 bases of the junction unmatched.

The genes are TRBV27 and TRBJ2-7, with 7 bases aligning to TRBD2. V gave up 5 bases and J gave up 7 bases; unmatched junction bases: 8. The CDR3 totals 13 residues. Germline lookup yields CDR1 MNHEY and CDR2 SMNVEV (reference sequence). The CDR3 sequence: CASSLRTRGEQYF. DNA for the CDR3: TGTGCCAGCAGTCTCCGGACTAGGGGAGAGCAGTACTTC.

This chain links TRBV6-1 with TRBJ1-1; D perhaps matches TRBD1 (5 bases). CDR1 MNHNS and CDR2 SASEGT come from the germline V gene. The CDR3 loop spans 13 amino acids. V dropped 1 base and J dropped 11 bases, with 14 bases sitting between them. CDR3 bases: TGTGCCAGCAGTGAAGGGCAGGGTCGTTCTGCTTTCTTT. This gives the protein CASSEGQGRSAFF.

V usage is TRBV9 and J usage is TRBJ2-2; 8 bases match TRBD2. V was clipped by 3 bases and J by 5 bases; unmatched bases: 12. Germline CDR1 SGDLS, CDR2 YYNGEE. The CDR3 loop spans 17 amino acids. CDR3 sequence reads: CASSGRLATDGTGELFF. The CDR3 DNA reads TGTGCCAGCAGCGGGCGACTAGCGACTGACGGGACCGGGGAGCTGTTTTTT.

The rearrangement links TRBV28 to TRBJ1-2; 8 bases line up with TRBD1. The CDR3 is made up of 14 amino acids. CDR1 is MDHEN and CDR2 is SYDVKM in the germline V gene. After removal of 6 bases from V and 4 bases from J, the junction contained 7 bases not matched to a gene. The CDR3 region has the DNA TGTGCCAGCAGAAGGACAGGGATTATCTATGGCTACACCTTC. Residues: CASRRTGIIYGYTF.

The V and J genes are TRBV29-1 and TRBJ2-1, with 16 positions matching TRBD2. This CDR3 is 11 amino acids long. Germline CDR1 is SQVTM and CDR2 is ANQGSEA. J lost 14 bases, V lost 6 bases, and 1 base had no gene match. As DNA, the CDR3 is TGCAGCGTGGGGACTAGCGGGAGGGAGTTCTTC. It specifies CSVGTSGREFF.

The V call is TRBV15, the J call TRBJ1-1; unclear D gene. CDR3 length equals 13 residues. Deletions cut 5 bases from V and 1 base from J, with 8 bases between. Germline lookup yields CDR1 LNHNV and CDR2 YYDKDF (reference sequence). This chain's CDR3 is CATSYQSNTEAFF. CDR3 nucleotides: TGTGCCACCAGCTACCAGTCGAACACTGAAGCTTTCTTT.

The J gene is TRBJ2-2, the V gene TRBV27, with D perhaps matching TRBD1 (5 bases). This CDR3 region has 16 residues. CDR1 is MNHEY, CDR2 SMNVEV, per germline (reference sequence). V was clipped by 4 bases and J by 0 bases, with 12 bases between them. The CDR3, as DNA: TGTGCCAGCAGTTCTCCGTCAGGGCCGAACACCGGGGAGCTGTTTTTT. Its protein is CASSSPSGPNTGELFF.

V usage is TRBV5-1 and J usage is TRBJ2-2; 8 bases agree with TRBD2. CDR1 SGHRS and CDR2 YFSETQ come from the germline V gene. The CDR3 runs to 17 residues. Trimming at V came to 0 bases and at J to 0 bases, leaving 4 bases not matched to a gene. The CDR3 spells CASSLGLAPANTGELFF. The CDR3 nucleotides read TGCGCCAGCAGCTTGGGACTAGCGCCAGCGAACACCGGGGAGCTGTTTTTT.

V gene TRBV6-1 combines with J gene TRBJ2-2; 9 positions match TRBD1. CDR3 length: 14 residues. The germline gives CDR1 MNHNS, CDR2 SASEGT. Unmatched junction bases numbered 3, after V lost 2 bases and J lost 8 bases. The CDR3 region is CASSEMGQGGELFF. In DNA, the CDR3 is TGTGCCAGCAGTGAAATGGGACAGGGAGGGGAGCTGTTTTTT.

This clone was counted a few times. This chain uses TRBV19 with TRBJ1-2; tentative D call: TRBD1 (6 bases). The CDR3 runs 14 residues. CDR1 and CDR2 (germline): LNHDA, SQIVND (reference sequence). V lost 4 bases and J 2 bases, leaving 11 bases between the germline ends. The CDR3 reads CASSTDSGNYGYTF. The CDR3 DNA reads TGTGCCAGTAGTACGGACAGCGGAAACTATGGCTACACCTTC.

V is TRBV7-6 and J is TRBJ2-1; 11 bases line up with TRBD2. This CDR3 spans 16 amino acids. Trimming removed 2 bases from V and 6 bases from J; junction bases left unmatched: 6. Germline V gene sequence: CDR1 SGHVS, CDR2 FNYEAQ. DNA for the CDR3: TGTGCCAGCAGCTTAACTAGCGGGAGCGGGGGCAATGAGCAGTTCTTC. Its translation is CASSLTSGSGGNEQFF.

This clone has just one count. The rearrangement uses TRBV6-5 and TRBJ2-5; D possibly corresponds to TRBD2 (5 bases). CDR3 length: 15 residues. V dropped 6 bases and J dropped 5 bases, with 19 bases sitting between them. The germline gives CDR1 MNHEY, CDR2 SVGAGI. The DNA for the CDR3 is TGTGCCAGCAGCGTTACGGGTGGAGGATGGGAGACCCAGTACTTC. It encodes CASSVTGGGWETQYF.

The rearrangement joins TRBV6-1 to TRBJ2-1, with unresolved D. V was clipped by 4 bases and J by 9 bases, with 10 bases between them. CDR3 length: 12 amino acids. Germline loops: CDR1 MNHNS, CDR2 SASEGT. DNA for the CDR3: TGTGCCAGCAGTGCGGCTAGACGTGAGCAGTTCTTC. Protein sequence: CASSAARREQFF.

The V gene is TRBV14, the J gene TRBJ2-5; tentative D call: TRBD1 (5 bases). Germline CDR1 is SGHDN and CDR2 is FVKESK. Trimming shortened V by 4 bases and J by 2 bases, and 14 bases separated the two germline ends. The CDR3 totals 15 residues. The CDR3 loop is CASSLLSGAQETQYF. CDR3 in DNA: TGTGCCAGCAGCCTACTGAGTGGGGCACAAGAGACCCAGTACTTC.

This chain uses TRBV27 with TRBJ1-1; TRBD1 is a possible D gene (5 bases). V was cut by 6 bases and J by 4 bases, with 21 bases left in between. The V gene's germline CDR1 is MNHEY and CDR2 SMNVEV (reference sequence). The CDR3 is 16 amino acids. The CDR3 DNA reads TGTGCCAGCAGGGACCCCGAGCGGGGACGGGCCACTGAAGCTTTCTTT. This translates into CASRDPERGRATEAFF.

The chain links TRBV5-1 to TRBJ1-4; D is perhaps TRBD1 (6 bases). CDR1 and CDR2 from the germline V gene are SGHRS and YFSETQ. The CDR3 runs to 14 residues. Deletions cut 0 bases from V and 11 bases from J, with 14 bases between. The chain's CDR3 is CASSLASGAGKLFF. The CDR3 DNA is TGCGCCAGCAGCTTGGCCTCAGGGGCCGGTAAACTGTTTTTT.

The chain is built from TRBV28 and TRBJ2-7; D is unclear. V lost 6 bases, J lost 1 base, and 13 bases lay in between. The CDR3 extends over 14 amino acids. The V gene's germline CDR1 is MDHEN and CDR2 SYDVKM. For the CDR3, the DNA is TGTGCCAGCAGCTCCCAAGCCCCATCCTACGAGCAGTACTTC. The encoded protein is CASSSQAPSYEQYF.

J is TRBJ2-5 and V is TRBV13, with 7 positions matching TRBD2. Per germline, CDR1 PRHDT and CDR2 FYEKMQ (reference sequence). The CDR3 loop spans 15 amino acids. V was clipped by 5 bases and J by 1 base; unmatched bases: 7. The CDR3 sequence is CASSTKGGPQETQYF. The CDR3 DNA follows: TGTGCCAGCAGCACAAAGGGAGGGCCCCAAGAGACCCAGTACTTC. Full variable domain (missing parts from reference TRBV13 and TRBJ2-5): AAGVIQSPRHLIKEKRETATLKCYPIPRHDTVYWYQQGPGQDPQFLISFYEKMQSDKGSIPDRFSAQQFSDYHSELNMSSLELGDSALYFCASSTKGGPQETQYFGPGTRLLVL.

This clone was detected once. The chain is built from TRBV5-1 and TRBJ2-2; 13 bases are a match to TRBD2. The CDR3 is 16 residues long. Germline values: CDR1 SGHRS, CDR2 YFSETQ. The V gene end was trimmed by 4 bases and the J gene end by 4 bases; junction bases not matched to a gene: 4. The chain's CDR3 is CASSPLAGGGTGELFF. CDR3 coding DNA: TGCGCCAGCAGCCCACTAGCGGGAGGGGGCACCGGGGAGCTGTTTTTT.